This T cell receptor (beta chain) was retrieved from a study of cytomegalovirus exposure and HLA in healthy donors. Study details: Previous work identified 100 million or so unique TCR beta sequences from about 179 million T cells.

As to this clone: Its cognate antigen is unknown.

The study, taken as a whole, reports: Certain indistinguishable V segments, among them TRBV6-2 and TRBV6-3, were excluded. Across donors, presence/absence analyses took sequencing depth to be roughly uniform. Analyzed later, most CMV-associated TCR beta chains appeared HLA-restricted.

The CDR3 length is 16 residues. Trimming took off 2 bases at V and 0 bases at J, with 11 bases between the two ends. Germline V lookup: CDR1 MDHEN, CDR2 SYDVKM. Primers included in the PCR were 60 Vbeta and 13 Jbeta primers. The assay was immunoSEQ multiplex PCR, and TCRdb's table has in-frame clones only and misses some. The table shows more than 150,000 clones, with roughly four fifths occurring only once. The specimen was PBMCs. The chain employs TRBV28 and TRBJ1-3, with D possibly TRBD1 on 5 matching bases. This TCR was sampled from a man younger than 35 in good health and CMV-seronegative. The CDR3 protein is CASSLRQSISGNTIYF. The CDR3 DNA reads TGTGCCAGCAGTTTACGACAGAGTATCTCTGGAAACACCATATATTTT.